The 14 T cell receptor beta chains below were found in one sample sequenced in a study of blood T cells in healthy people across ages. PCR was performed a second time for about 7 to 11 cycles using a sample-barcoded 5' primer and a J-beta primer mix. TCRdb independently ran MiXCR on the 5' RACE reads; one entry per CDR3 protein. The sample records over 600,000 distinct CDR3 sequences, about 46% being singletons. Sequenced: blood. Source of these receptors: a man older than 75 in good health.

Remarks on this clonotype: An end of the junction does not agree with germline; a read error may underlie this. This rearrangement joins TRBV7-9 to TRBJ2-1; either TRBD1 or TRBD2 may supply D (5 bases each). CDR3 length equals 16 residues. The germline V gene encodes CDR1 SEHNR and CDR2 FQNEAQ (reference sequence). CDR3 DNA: TGTGCCGGCAGCTCGGGGCTAGCAGACTCATACAATGAGCAGTTCTTC. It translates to CAGSSGLADSYNEQFF.

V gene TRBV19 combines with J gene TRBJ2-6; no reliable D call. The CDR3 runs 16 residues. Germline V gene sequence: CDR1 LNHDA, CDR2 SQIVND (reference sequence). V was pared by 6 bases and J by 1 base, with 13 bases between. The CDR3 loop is CASSLSRRSGANVLTF. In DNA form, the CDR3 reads TGTGCCAGTAGCCTAAGCCGGCGTTCTGGGGCCAACGTCCTGACTTTC.

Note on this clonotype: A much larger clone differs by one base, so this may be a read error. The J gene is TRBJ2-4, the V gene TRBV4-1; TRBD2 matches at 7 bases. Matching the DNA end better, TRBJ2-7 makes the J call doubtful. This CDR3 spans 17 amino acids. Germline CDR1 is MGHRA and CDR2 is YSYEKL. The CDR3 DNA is TGCGCCAGCAGCCAATCGGGAATGACTTGCGGGAGCTACGAGCAGTACTTC. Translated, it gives CASSQSGMTCGSYEQYF.

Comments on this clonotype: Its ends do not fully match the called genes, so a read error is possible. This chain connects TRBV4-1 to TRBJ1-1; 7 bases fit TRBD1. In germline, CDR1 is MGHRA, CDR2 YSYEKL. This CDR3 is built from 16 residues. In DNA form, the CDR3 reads TGCGCCAGCAGCCAGAAGGGTACAGGGGTAGGCACTGAGGCTTTCTTT. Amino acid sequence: CASSQKGTGVGTEAFF.

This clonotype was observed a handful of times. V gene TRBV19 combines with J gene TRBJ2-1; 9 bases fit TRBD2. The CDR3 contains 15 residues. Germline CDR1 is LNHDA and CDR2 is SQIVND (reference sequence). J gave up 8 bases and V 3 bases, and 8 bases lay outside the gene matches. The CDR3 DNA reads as TGTGCCAGTAGTATGACTAGCGGCCCTGTGGATGAGCAGTTCTTC. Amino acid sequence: CASSMTSGPVDEQFF. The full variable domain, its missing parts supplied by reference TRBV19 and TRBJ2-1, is DGGITQSPKYLFRKEGQNVTLSCEQNLNHDAMYWYRQDPGQGLRLIYYSQIVNDFQKGDIAEGYSVSREKKESFPLTVTSAQKNPTAFYLCASSMTSGPVDEQFFGPGTRLTVL.

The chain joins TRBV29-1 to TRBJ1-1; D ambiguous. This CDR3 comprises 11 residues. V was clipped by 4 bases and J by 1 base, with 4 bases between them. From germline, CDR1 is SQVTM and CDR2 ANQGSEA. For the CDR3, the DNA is TGCAGCGTTGGGGAGAACACTGAAGCTTTCTTT. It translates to CSVGENTEAFF.

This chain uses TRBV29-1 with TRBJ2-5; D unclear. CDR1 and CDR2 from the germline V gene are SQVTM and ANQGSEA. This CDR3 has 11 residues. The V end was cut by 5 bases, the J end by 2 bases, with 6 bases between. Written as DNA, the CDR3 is TGCAGCGTTTCGGTACAAGAGACCCAGTACTTC. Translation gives CSVSVQETQYF.

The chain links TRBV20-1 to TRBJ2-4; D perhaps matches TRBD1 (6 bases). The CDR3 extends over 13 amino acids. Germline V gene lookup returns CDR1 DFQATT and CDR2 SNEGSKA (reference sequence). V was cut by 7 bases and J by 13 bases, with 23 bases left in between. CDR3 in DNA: TGCAGTGTAAGGGGGACACATTCGTGGGAGCAGTACTTC. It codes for CSVRGTHSWEQYF.

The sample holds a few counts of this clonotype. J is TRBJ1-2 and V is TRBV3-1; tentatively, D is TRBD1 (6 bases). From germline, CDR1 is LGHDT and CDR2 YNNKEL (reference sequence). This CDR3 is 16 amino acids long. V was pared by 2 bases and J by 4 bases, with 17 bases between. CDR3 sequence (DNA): TGTGCCAGCAGCCAACGGGGGGCAGCCCTAAGCTATGGCTACACCTTC. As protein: CASSQRGAALSYGYTF.

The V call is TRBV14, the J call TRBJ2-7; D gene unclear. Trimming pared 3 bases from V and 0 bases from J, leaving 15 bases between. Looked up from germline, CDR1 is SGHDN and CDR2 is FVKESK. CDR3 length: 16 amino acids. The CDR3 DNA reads TGTGCCAGCAGCCACCGAGGACCCTGGGACTCCTACGAGCAGTACTTC. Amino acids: CASSHRGPWDSYEQYF.

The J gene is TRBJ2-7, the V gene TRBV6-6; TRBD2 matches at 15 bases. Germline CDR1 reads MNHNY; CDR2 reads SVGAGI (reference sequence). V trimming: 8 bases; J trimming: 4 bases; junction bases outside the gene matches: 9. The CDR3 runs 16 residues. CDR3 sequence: CASAEGLAGGGYEQYF. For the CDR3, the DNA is TGTGCCAGCGCGGAGGGACTAGCGGGAGGAGGTTACGAGCAGTACTTC.

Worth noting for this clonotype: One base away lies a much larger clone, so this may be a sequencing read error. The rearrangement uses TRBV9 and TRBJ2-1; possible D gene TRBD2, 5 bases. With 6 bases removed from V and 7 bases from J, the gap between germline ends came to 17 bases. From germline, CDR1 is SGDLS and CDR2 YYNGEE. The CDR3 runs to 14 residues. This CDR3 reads CASTRTRGFNEQFF. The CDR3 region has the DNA TGTGCCAGCACCCGGACTCGCGGGTTTAATGAGCAGTTCTTC.

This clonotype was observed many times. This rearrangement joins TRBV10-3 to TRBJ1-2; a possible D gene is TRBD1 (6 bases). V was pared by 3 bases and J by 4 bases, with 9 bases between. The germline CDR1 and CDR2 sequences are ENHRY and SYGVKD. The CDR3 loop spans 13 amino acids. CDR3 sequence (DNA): TGTGCCATCAGTGAAATAGGGGGCTATGGCTACACCTTC. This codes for CAISEIGGYGYTF.

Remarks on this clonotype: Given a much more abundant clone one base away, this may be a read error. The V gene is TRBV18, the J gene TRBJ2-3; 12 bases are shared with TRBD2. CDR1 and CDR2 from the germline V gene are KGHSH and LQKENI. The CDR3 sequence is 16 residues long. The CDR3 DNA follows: TGTACCAGCTCACCCAGACTAGCGGGAGCCACAGATACGCAGTATTTT. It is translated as CTSSPRLAGATDTQYF.